This T cell receptor (beta chain) was obtained from a study of blood T cell repertoires in COVID-19 (dated by TCRdb to 2020 to 2022). At the level of the whole study: Collaborator samples came from the United States, Italy and Spain and covered acute and convalescent phases of COVID-19. The prospective study material was composed of cDNA or gDNA derived from T cells, B-cell-depleted T cells, or PBMCs. Where available, HLA class I and class II types were obtained from metadata supplied by the sample provider rather than from assay-based typing. Subjects who had been exposed to COVID-19, were actively infected with it, or had recovered from it provided the deeply sampled blood TCRbeta repertoires that made up the dataset. The repertoires were released in a freely available public database meant as a resource for research on the immune response to SARS-CoV-2. The samples were drawn from the first 160 participants of the ongoing ImmuneRACE study and from roughly 1,300 subjects provided by 6 global collaborators. Nearly every sample came with metadata listing a de-identified subject ID, COVID-19 status, age in years and sex. What the work shows at the level of the full study, not this receptor alone: Clinical and demographic metadata were provided uncurated, with the amount varying by source and participant.

Enrolling through a virtual design, the prospective study's participants ranged in age from roughly 18 to 95 years and lived across roughly 23 United States geographic areas. In the prospective study, participants were assigned to cohorts based on the clinical history participants reported in a screening survey and a study questionnaire. ImmuneRACE Cohort 3 recovered participants were defined by two consecutive negative NP/OP PCR tests, healthcare professional clearance, or symptom resolution. Mobile phlebotomists in the prospective study collected whole blood, serum and a nasopharyngeal or oropharyngeal swab from every participant. Prospective study participants could optionally give additional blood draws and questionnaires over an approximately two-month period. Blood samples from the prospective study were shipped frozen or at room temperature prior to DNA extraction. TCRbeta CDR3 regions were amplified from genomic DNA by means of the immunoSEQ Assay, a bias-controlled multiplex PCR. As for how the authors treated the data: The number of nucleated cells in each sample was estimated from the amplification of reference gene primers within the assay. To quantify the absolute abundance of each unique TCRbeta CDR3 rearrangement, sequence reads were collapsed and filtered. For each sample, productive Simpson clonality was calculated as the square root of Simpson's diversity index over productive rearrangements. The immuneACCESS repertoire file appears here via TCRdb, limited to in-frame rearrangements. These files lack a portion of the clones; in checked studies, under half of the deficit traces to unresolved V genes, and the cause of the others is not known. That table gives V, J and clone size, and the DNA gave D and trimming. This sample is represented by hundreds of thousands of clones; 80% to 85% of them were singletons. The ten largest make up about 7% of the sample.

Notes on this clone: There is no known antigen for this receptor. The junction departs from germline at one end; a sequencing error may be responsible.

Via the germline V gene, CDR1 is MNHEY and CDR2 SVGEGT. From the cysteine up to the phenylalanine, the CDR3 has a length of 15 residues. Only the CDR3 portion is preserved as DNA: 45 bases, with reading frame beginning at the first base. The receptor was derived from a woman aged 40 to 50 who had recovered from COVID-19. Sequencing used PBMCs or T cells enriched from blood (not recorded which). Recombination linked TRBV6-2 or TRBV6-3 to TRBJ1-6; too little of a D gene remains to name it. The CDR3 protein sequence reads: CASSYDVHYNSPLHF. The DNA sequence reads TGTGCCAGCAGTTACGACGTCCACTATAATTCACCCCTCCATTTT.